This T cell receptor (beta chain) was retrieved from a study of T cells in localized non-small cell lung cancer. Unmatched junction bases numbered 6, after V lost 0 bases and J lost 7 bases. The germline V gene encodes CDR1 SGDLS and CDR2 YYNGEE. The CDR3 sequence is 15 residues long. The method was immunoSEQ multiplex PCR; TCRdb's version includes in-frame clones alone and lacks a portion of them. This sample yields over a thousand clones, of which approximately 29% are seen a single time; approximately 8.5% belongs to the top ten. About this clone: Its antigen is not known.

General study findings and limits: Among the top 100 tumor clones, a median around 57 appeared in adjacent lung.

The receptor's source is a male donor older than 55 with stage I squamous cell lung carcinoma. The specimen was lung tumor tissue, collected before any cancer treatment. The gene calls are TRBV9 and TRBJ1-1; 10 nucleotides agree with TRBD1. CDR3 sequence reads: CASSVEGGQGDEAFF. DNA of the CDR3: TGTGCCAGCAGCGTAGAAGGCGGACAGGGGGATGAAGCTTTCTTT. The full variable domain, rest sourced from reference TRBV9 and TRBJ1-1, is DSGVTQTPKHLITATGQRVTLRCSPRSGDLSVYWYQQSLDQGLQFLIQYYNGEERAKGNILERFSAQQFPDLHSELNLSSLELGDSALYFCASSVEGGQGDEAFFGQGTRLTVV.